The 18 T cell receptor beta chains listed next were all sequenced from one sample in a study of blood T cells in healthy people across ages. Primed by a sample-barcoded 5' primer and a J-beta primer mix, a second PCR proceeded for roughly 7 to 12 cycles. TCRdb used MiXCR to reprocess the 5' RACE reads, holding one entry per CDR3 protein. The table records 550,000 to 800,000 distinct CDR3 sequences, over 20% of them present only once. The specimen sequenced was blood. All receptors come from a man aged 70-80 years in good health.

The V call is TRBV27, the J call TRBJ1-2; a weak D match, TRBD1 (6 bases). The CDR3 contains 13 residues. Per the germline V gene, CDR1 is MNHEY and CDR2 is SMNVEV (reference sequence). The V gene lost 4 bases and the J gene lost 4 bases, with 10 bases spanning the gap. The CDR3: CASSYRVGYGYTF. The CDR3 DNA sequence: TGTGCCAGCAGTTACAGGGTGGGCTATGGCTACACCTTC.

The V call is TRBV29-1, the J call TRBJ1-2; 8 positions agree with TRBD1. The CDR3 loop spans 16 amino acids. With V trimmed by 4 bases and J by 4 bases, 14 bases remained unmatched. CDR1 and CDR2 from the germline V gene are SQVTM and ANQGSEA. This CDR3 is CSVVGVGQGLIYGYTF. The CDR3 DNA follows: TGCAGCGTTGTGGGGGTAGGACAGGGATTAATCTATGGCTACACCTTC.

This clonotype was seen ten or more times. The chain is built from TRBV7-6 and TRBJ2-5, with D tentatively TRBD2 (6 bases). The J call may be in error: the DNA end matches TRBJ2-1 better. The CDR3 covers 13 residues. CDR1 is SGHVS and CDR2 is FNYEAQ in the germline V gene. The CDR3 spells CASSPQGGHEQFF. The CDR3 DNA follows: TGTGCCAGCAGCCCCCAGGGAGGTCATGAGCAGTTCTTC.

V and J are TRBV2 and TRBJ2-7; D perhaps matches TRBD1 (5 bases). CDR3 length: 14 amino acids. V was pared by 2 bases and J by 6 bases, with 14 bases between. Germline V gene data show CDR1 as SNHLY and CDR2 as FYNNEI. The CDR3 region has the DNA TGTGCCAGCAGTGAAAGTGAGACAGCCTGCGAGCAGTACTTC. Amino acid sequence: CASSESETACEQYF.

In this sample, this clonotype turned up a few times. The chain combines TRBV12-3 or TRBV12-4 with TRBJ2-5, with D maybe TRBD1 (6 bases). V was pared by 6 bases and J by 2 bases, with 19 bases between. This CDR3 has 16 residues. The CDR3 bases are TGTGCCAGCAGCCCGGATAGGGGGTTATTTCAAGAGACCCAGTACTTC. Its protein is CASSPDRGLFQETQYF.

CDR3 nucleotides: TGTGCCAGCAGGCTAGCGACCAATGAGCAGTTCTTC. Translating gives CASRLATNEQFF. This chain links TRBV6-5 with TRBJ2-5; possible D gene TRBD2, 6 bases. The DNA end lines up better with TRBJ2-1; the J call may be wrong. The CDR3 covers 12 residues. The germline V gene has CDR1 MNHEY and CDR2 SVGAGI.

The V and J genes are TRBV9 and TRBJ2-2; 8 nucleotides line up with TRBD2. Losses at the gene ends were 4 bases for V and 2 bases for J; bases not matched to a gene: 1. The V gene's germline CDR1 is SGDLS and CDR2 YYNGEE. The CDR3 is 14 amino acids. CDR3: CASSTSGNTGELFF. The CDR3 DNA is TGTGCCAGCAGCACTAGCGGCAACACCGGGGAGCTGTTTTTT.

This clonotype was picked up a small number of times. V and J are TRBV4-1 and TRBJ2-1, with D possibly TRBD2 on 6 matching bases. Germline loops: CDR1 MGHRA, CDR2 YSYEKL. This CDR3 is built from 15 residues. Trimming took off 1 base at V and 4 bases at J, with 11 bases between the two ends. The CDR3, as DNA: TGCGCCAGCAGCCAAGCCCCGACTAGTTACAATGAGCAGTTCTTC. It encodes CASSQAPTSYNEQFF.

Only a few counts were recorded for this clonotype. The rearrangement uses TRBV20-1 and TRBJ2-3; a possible D gene is TRBD2 (5 bases). Germline lookup yields CDR1 DFQATT and CDR2 SNEGSKA (reference sequence). Trimming took 6 bases from V and 2 from J, leaving 12 bases between them. The CDR3 loop spans 13 amino acids. CDR3 sequence: CSAYPGYTDTQYF. For the CDR3, the DNA is TGCAGTGCGTACCCGGGATACACAGATACGCAGTATTTT.

The chain joins TRBV20-1 to TRBJ2-7, with D possibly being TRBD1 (6 bases). This CDR3 comprises 15 residues. Germline V gene lookup returns CDR1 DFQATT and CDR2 SNEGSKA (reference sequence). Trimming pared 0 bases from V and 0 bases from J, leaving 12 bases between. The CDR3 coding sequence is TGCAGTGCTAGAGATCCACAGGGCTACTCCTACGAGCAGTACTTC. Its translation is CSARDPQGYSYEQYF.

This chain joins TRBV14 and TRBJ1-1, with D unresolved. The CDR3 contains 12 residues. V was pared by 3 bases and J by 1 base, with 3 bases between. Germline V CDR1 and CDR2: SGHDN, FVKESK. The CDR3 region is CASSQRNTEAFF. The CDR3 bases are TGTGCCAGCAGCCAGCGGAACACTGAAGCTTTCTTT.

This clonotype was seen a few times. The chain carries TRBV5-1 and TRBJ1-6; D may be TRBD1 (6 bases). The V and J ends lost 2 bases and 8 bases respectively, with 11 bases between them. The CDR3 runs to 14 residues. CDR1 is SGHRS and CDR2 is YFSETQ in the germline V gene. The CDR3 region has the DNA TGCGCCAGCAGCTTACAGGGTAGTGATTCACCCCTCCACTTT. Translation gives CASSLQGSDSPLHF.

The V call is TRBV28, the J call TRBJ2-5, with D perhaps TRBD1 or TRBD2 (5 bases each). The length of the CDR3 is 14 residues. Germline CDR1 MDHEN, CDR2 SYDVKM. V was clipped by 4 bases and J by 9 bases, with 18 bases between them. CDR3 sequence: CASSSGPLPSAQYF. CDR3 nucleotides: TGTGCCAGCAGTTCGGGGCCACTACCCTCGGCCCAGTACTTC.

The chain links TRBV6-6 to TRBJ2-5; D is perhaps TRBD1 or TRBD2 (6 bases each). The V gene lost 7 bases and the J gene lost 7 bases, with 16 bases spanning the gap. This CDR3 has 13 residues. Germline V gene lookup returns CDR1 MNHNY and CDR2 SVGAGI (reference sequence). CDR3 DNA: TGTGCCAGCATCATGACTAGGGGGGCGACCCAGTACTTC. This encodes CASIMTRGATQYF.

V usage is TRBV14 and J usage is TRBJ1-1; TRBD1 matches 8 bases. Germline CDR1 and CDR2: SGHDN and FVKESK. After removal of 5 bases from V and 8 bases from J, the junction contained 7 bases not matched to a gene. The CDR3 runs to 13 residues. CDR3 sequence (DNA): TGTGCCAGCAGCATTGGCAGGGGGCGGGAAGCTTTCTTT. Translating it yields CASSIGRGREAFF.

The chain recombines TRBV14 with TRBJ1-6, with D uncertain. Germline V CDR1 and CDR2: SGHDN, FVKESK. The CDR3 spans 14 residues. V was cut by 2 bases and J by 5 bases, with 7 bases left in between. In DNA form, the CDR3 reads TGTGCCAGCAGCCAAATTGGTAATAATTCACCCCTCCACTTT. Amino acids: CASSQIGNNSPLHF.

This clonotype has ten or more counts. The rearrangement links TRBV15 to TRBJ2-4; 11 nucleotides agree with TRBD2. The CDR3 is 18 amino acids. Germline V gene sequence: CDR1 LNHNV, CDR2 YYDKDF (reference sequence). V shed 1 base and J 0 bases; nucleotides not matched to a gene: 5. CDR3 nucleotide sequence: TGTGCCACCAGCAGAGTAGCGGGAGGGCAGTTAGCCAAAAACATTCAGTACTTC. It encodes CATSRVAGGQLAKNIQYF.

The chain employs TRBV4-3 and TRBJ2-5; 9 nucleotides align to TRBD2. Germline V gene sequence: CDR1 LGHNA, CDR2 YSLEER. V shed 0 bases, J shed 4 bases, and the junction held 15 bases outside the gene matches. The CDR3 spans 19 residues. The CDR3 region is CASSQDPAISGSTRETQYF. The CDR3 bases are TGCGCCAGCAGCCAAGACCCGGCTATTAGCGGGAGCACAAGAGAGACCCAGTACTTC.